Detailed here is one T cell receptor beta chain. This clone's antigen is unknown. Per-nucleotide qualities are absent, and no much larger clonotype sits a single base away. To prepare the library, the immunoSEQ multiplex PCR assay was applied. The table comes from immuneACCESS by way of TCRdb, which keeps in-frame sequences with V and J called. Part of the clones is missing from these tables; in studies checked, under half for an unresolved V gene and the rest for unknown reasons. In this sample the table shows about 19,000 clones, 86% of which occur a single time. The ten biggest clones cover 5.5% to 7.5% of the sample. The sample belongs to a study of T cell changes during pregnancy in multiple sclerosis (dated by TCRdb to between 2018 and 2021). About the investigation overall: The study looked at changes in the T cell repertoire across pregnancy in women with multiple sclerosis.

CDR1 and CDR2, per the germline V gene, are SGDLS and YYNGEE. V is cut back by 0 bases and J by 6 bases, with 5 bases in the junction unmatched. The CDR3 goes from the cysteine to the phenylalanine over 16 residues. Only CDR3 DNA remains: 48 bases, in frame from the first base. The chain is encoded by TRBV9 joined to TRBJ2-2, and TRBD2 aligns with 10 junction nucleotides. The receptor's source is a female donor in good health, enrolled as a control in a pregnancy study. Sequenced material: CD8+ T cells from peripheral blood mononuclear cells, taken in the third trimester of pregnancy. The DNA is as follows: TGTGCCAGCAGCGTAGCGAGTAGCGGGGGGTCCGGGGAGCTGTTTTTT. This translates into CASSVASSGGSGELFF.